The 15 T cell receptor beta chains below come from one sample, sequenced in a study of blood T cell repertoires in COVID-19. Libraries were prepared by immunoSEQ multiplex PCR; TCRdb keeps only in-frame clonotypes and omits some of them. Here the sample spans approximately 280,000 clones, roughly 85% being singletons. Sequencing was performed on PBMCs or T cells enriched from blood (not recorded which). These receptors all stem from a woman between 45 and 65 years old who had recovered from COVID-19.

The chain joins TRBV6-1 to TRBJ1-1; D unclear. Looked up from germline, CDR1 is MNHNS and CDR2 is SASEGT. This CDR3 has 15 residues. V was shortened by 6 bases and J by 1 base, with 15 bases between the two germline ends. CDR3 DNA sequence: TGTGCCAGCAGACTCAAATTCGCAGGGAACACTGAAGCTTTCTTT. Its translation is CASRLKFAGNTEAFF.

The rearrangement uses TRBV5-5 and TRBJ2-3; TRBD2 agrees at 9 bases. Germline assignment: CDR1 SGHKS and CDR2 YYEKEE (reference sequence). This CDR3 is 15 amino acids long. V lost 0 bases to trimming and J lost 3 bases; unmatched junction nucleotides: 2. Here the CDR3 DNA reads TGTGCCAGCAGCTTGGAGGGACTAGCTACAGATACGCAGTATTTT. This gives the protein CASSLEGLATDTQYF. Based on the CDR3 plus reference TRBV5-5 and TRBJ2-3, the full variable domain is DAGVTQSPTHLIKTRGQQVTLRCSPISGHKSVSWYQQVLGQGPQFIFQYYEKEERGRGNFPDRFSARQFPNYSSELNVNALLLGDSALYLCASSLEGLATDTQYFGPGTRLTVL.

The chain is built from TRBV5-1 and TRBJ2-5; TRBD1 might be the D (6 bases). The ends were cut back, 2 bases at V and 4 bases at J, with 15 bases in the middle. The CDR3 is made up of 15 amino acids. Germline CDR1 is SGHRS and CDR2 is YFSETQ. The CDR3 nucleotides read TGCGCCAGCAGCTTCGGGGCAGGGACAATAGAGACCCAGTACTTC. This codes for CASSFGAGTIETQYF.

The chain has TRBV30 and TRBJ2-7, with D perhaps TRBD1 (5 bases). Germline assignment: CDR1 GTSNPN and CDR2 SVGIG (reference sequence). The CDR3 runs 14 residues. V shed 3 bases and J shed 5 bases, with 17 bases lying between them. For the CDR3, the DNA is TGTGCCTGGAGAAACGTAGGGGCGACGGACGAGCAGTACTTC. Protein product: CAWRNVGATDEQYF.

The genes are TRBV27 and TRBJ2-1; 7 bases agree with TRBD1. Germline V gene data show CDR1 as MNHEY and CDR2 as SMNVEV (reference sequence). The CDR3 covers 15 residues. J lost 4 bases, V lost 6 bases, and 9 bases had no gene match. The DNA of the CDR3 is TGTGCCAGCAGATCGAGGGGGCGAAGTTACAATGAGCAGTTCTTC. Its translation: CASRSRGRSYNEQFF.

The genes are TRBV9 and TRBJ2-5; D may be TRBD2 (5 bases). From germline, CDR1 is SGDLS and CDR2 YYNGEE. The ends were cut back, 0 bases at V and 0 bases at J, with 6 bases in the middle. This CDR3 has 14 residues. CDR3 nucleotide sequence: TGTGCCAGCAGCGTAGAGGACTACCAAGAGACCCAGTACTTC. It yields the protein CASSVEDYQETQYF. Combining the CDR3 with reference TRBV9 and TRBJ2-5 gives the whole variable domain DSGVTQTPKHLITATGQRVTLRCSPRSGDLSVYWYQQSLDQGLQFLIQYYNGEERAKGNILERFSAQQFPDLHSELNLSSLELGDSALYFCASSVEDYQETQYFGPGTRLLVL.

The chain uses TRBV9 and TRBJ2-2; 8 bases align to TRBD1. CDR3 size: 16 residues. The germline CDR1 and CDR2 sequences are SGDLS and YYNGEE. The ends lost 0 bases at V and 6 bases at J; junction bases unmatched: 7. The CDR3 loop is CASSVGGQAVAGELFF. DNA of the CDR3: TGTGCCAGCAGCGTAGGGGGACAGGCGGTTGCCGGGGAGCTGTTTTTT.

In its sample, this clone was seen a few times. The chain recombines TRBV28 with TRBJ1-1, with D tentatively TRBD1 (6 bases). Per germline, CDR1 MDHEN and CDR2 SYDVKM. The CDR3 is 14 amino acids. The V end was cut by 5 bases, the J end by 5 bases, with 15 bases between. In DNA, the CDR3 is TGTGCCAGCAGTCCCCCGGGGGGCGCGACTGAAGCTTTCTTT. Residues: CASSPPGGATEAFF.

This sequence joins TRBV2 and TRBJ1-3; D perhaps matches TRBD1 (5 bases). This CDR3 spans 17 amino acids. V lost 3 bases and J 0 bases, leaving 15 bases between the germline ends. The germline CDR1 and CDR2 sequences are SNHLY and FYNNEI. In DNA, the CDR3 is TGTGCCAGCAGTGAGGGACTGGGACGGCGCTCTGGAAACACCATATATTTT. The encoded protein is CASSEGLGRRSGNTIYF.

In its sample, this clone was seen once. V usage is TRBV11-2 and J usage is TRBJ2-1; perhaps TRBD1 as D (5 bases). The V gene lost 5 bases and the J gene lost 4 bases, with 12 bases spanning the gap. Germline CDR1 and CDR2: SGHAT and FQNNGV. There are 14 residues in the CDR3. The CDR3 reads CASSPDRLYNEQFF. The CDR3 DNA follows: TGTGCCAGCAGCCCAGACAGACTGTACAATGAGCAGTTCTTC. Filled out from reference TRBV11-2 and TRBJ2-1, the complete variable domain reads EAGVAQSPRYKIIEKRQSVAFWCNPISGHATLYWYQQILGQGPKLLIQFQNNGVVDDSQLPKDRFSAERLKGVDSTLKIQPAKLEDSAVYLCASSPDRLYNEQFFGPGTRLTVL.

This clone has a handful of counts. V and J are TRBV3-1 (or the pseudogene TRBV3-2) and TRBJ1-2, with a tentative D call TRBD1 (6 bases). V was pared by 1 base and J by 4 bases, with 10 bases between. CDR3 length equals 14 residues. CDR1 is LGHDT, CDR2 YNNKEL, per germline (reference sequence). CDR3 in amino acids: CASSQGTETYGYTF. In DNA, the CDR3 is TGTGCCAGCAGCCAAGGGACAGAAACCTATGGCTACACCTTC.

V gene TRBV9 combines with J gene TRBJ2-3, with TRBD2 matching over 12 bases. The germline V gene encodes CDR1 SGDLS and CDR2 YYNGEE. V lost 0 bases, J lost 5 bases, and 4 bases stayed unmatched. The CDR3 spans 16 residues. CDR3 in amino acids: CASSVGLAGAGDTQYF. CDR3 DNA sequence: TGTGCCAGCAGCGTAGGACTAGCGGGGGCCGGAGATACGCAGTATTTT.

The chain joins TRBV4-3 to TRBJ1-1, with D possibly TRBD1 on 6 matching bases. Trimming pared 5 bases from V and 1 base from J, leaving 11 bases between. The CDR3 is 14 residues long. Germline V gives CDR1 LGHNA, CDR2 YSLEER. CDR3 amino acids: CASSSGHKNTEAFF. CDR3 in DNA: TGCGCCAGCAGCTCGGGACATAAGAACACTGAAGCTTTCTTT.

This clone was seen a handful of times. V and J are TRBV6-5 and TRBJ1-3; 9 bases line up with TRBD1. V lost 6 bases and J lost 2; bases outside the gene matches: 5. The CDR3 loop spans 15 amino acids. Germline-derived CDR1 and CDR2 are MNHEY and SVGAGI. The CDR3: CASSRGQGTGNTIYF. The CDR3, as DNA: TGTGCCAGCAGCAGGGGACAGGGAACTGGAAACACCATATATTTT.

CDR3 protein: CASSISTGVSGYTF. The CDR3 DNA follows: TGTGCCAGCAGCATATCGACAGGGGTCAGTGGCTACACCTTC. This sequence joins TRBV5-5 and TRBJ1-2, with 8 bases identical to TRBD1. With V trimmed by 4 bases and J by 7 bases, 9 bases remained unmatched. Germline V gene sequence: CDR1 SGHKS, CDR2 YYEKEE (reference sequence). This CDR3 is 14 amino acids long.